This T cell receptor (beta chain) emerged from a study of beta chain features in type 1 diabetes. Study-wide results and caveats: Shortening of TCRB CDR3s, moderate but significant, appeared in all four CD4+ subsets of Type 1 diabetes patients.

The investigators reverse transcribed all of the isolated RNA, so they sequenced expressed TCRB transcripts. The protocol was immunoSEQ multiplex PCR, while the TCRdb copy is restricted to in-frame clones and leaves out a portion. The sample gives around 260,000 clones, roughly 25% of which show up once; over 0.01% is in the top ten. A word on this clone: Its antigen is unknown.

V was pared by 6 bases and J by 8 bases, with 23 bases between. This CDR3 is 16 amino acids long. Germline V gene sequence: CDR1 MDHEN, CDR2 SYDVKM. Sequencing used naive CD4+ T cells from blood. The chain employs TRBV28 and TRBJ2-1; tentative D call: TRBD1 (6 bases). This receptor was identified in a woman younger than 45 with type 1 diabetes. CDR3 DNA sequence: TGTGCCAGCAGCTTTCCCCTCCGCGGCAGGGGAGATGAGCAGTTCTTC. Its protein product is CASSFPLRGRGDEQFF.